This T cell receptor beta chain was found in a study of T cell responses to AZD1222 COVID-19 vaccine. Study-wide results and limits: Donors were largely white British and mainly female; clonal diversity was possibly underestimated. Spike-specific TCR breadth and depth went up after people got two AZD1222 doses. Nearly half of the spike-specific TCRs reportedly recognize variant regions that carry no mutations.

Second doses were pooled across both intervals (about 4 or about 12 weeks). Germline V gene data show CDR1 as SGHTA and CDR2 as FQGNSA. This CDR3 has 14 amino acids. V trimming: 5 bases; J trimming: 3 bases; junction bases outside the gene matches: 5. Using immunoSEQ multiplex PCR, the repertoire was profiled, and TCRdb retains in-frame clones only, with some absent. The sample consists of some 190,000 clones, around 90% of them appearing once. The sample holds a few counts of this clone. Its antigen is unidentified. The rearrangement uses TRBV7-2 and TRBJ2-7; 9 bases are a match to TRBD2. The sequence was collected from an adult who received the AZD1222 COVID-19 vaccine. The sample consisted of peripheral blood, taken 28 days after the second AZD1222 dose. The chain's CDR3 is CASSGSGGLYEQYF. The DNA for the CDR3 is TGTGCCAGCAGCGGCAGCGGGGGGCTCTACGAGCAGTACTTC.